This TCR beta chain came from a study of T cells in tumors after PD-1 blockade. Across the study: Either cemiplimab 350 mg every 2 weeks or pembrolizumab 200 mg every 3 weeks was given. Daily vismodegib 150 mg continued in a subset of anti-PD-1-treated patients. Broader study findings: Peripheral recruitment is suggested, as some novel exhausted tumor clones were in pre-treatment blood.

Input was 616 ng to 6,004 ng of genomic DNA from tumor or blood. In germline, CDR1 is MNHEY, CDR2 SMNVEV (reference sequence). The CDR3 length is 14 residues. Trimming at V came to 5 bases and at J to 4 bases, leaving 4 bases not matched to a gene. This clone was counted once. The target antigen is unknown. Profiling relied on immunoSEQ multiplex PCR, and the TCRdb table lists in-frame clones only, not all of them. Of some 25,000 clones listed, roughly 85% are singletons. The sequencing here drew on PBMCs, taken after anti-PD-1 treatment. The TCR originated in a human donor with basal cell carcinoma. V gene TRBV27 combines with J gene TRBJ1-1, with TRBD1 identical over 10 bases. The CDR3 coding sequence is TGTGCCAGCAGTGAGACAGGGGGCTCCACTGAAGCTTTCTTT. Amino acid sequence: CASSETGGSTEAFF.